One and the same sample provided the 9 T cell receptor beta chains below, sequenced in a study of T cells after yellow fever vaccination. TCRdb redid the calling of the 5' RACE reads with MiXCR, one entry per CDR3 protein. The table has 250,000 to 300,000 distinct CDR3 sequences, 5.2% seen once; the top ten hold around 3.5%. Source: CD4+ T cells sorted from PBMCs, taken on the day of the yellow fever booster vaccination. The receptors were gathered from a man younger than 35 who received the YFV17D yellow fever vaccine.

The rearrangement links TRBV19 to TRBJ2-6, with D maybe TRBD2 (6 bases). The CDR3 is 17 amino acids. Trimming left V 5 bases short and J 3 bases short, with 17 bases between. Per the germline V gene, CDR1 is LNHDA and CDR2 is SQIVND (reference sequence). CDR3 in amino acids: CASSEGQGGVGANVLTF. The DNA of the CDR3 is TGTGCCAGTAGTGAGGGCCAGGGAGGAGTTGGGGCCAACGTCCTGACTTTC.

There are many counts of this clonotype. The chain recombines TRBV20-1 with TRBJ2-3; D perhaps matches TRBD2 (5 bases). The CDR3 is made up of 13 amino acids. Germline CDR1 is DFQATT and CDR2 is SNEGSKA (reference sequence). CDR3 loop: CRPTQRGTDTQYF. In DNA form, the CDR3 reads TGCAGGCCGACACAGAGGGGCACAGATACGCAGTATTTT.

The table lists this clonotype with a few counts. The V call is TRBV10-3, the J call TRBJ2-7, with D hard to call. Deletions cut 8 bases from V and 0 bases from J, with 14 bases between. CDR1 and CDR2 (germline): ENHRY, SYGVKD. The CDR3 has 14 amino acids. This CDR3 is CAISQAPSSYEQYF. CDR3 DNA sequence: TGTGCCATCTCGCAGGCTCCAAGCTCCTACGAGCAGTACTTC.

On this clonotype itself: This may stem from a read error, because a much larger clone lies one nucleotide away. The genes are TRBV4-2 and TRBJ1-1; D not certain. This CDR3 has 11 amino acids. Trimming shortened V by 7 bases and J by 3 bases, and 6 bases separated the two germline ends. Germline assignment: CDR1 LGHNA and CDR2 YNFKEQ. This CDR3 reads CASKRDTEAFF. In DNA form, the CDR3 reads TGTGCCAGCAAGAGGGACACTGAAGCTTTCTTT.

This clonotype occurred many times. The J gene is TRBJ2-3, the V gene TRBV7-9, with 8 bases matching TRBD1. CDR1 is SEHNR, CDR2 FQNEAQ, per germline (reference sequence). V was clipped by 4 bases and J by 6 bases; unmatched bases: 6. The CDR3 is made up of 14 amino acids. This chain's CDR3 is CASSSKTGADTQYF. The CDR3 nucleotides read TGTGCCAGCAGCTCCAAGACAGGGGCGGATACGCAGTATTTT.

V usage is TRBV6-5 and J usage is TRBJ2-6; maybe TRBD2 (6 bases). This CDR3 region has 15 residues. Germline assignment: CDR1 MNHEY and CDR2 SVGAGI. The CDR3 coding sequence is TGTGCATGCAGGGCCTGGGCGGGAGGGGCCAACGTCCTGACTTTC. Protein sequence: CACRAWAGGANVLTF.

The DNA of the CDR3 is TGTGCCGCTCCGGGAGTTAATGAGCAGTTCTTC. Translation gives CAAPGVNEQFF. This sequence joins TRBV24-1 and TRBJ2-1; a possible D gene is TRBD2 (6 bases). This CDR3 contains 11 residues. V dropped 12 bases and J dropped 7 bases, with 12 bases sitting between them. Germline V gene sequence: CDR1 KGHDR, CDR2 SFDVKD.

This clonotype was counted many times. The chain has TRBV4-2 and TRBJ1-2; weak D call: TRBD1 (6 bases). Germline-derived CDR1 and CDR2 are LGHNA and YNFKEQ. V was trimmed by 0 bases and J by 4 bases, leaving 9 bases between them. The CDR3 is 14 residues long. The CDR3 DNA follows: TGTGCCAGCAGCCAAGAGGCGGGGGCCTATGGCTACACCTTC. Translation: CASSQEAGAYGYTF.

In this sample, this clonotype turned up many times. The V gene is TRBV6-2 or TRBV6-3, the J gene TRBJ1-1; D may be TRBD1 (5 bases). Germline CDR1 reads MNHEY; CDR2 reads SVGEGT. V was cut by 7 bases and J by 0 bases, with 15 bases left in between. CDR3 length: 15 residues. CDR3 coding DNA: TGTGCCAGCACCAAAGGTCGGACAATGAACACTGAAGCTTTCTTT. Protein sequence: CASTKGRTMNTEAFF.